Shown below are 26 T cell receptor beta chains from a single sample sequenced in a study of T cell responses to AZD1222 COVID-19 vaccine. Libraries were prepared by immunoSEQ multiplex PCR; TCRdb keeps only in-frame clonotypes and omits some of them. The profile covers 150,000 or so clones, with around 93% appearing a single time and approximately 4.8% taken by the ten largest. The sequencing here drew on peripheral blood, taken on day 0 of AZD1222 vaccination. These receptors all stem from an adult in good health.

CDR3: CASAPRDSNQPQHF. The DNA of the CDR3 is TGTGCCAGCGCACCTCGGGACAGCAATCAGCCCCAGCATTTT. V usage is TRBV27 and J usage is TRBJ1-5; tentative D call: TRBD1 (5 bases). Trimming stripped 8 bases from V and 1 base from J, with 12 bases between. The CDR3 extends over 14 amino acids. The germline gives CDR1 MNHEY, CDR2 SMNVEV (reference sequence).

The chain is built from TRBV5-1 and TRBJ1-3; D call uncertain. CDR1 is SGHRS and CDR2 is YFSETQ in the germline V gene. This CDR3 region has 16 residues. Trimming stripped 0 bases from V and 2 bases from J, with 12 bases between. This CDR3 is CASSLEEGLTGNTIYF. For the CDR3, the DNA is TGCGCCAGCAGCTTGGAAGAGGGTCTGACTGGAAACACCATATATTTT.

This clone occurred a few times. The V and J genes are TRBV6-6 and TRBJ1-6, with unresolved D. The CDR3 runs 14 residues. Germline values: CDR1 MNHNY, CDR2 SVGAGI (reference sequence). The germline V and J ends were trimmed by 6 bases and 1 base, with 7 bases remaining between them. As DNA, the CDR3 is TGTGCCAGCAGCCCTAGGTCCTATAATTCACCCCTCCACTTT. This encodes CASSPRSYNSPLHF.

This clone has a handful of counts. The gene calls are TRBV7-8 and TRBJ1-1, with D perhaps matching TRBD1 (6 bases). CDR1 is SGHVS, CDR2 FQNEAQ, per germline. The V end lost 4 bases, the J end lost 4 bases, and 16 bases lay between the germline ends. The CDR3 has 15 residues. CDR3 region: CASSSGHPSSTEAFF. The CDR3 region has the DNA TGTGCCAGCAGCTCGGGACATCCCTCGTCCACTGAAGCTTTCTTT.

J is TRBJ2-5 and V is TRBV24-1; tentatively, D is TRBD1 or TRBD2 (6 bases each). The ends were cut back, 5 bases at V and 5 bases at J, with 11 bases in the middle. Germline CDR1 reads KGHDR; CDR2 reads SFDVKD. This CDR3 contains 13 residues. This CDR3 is CATSGGGPETQYF. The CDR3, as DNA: TGTGCCACCAGTGGTGGGGGGCCGGAGACCCAGTACTTC.

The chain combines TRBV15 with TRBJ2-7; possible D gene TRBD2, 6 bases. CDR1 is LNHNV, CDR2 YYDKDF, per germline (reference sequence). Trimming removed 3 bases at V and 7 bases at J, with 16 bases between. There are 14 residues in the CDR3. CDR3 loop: CATSSLFSGGEQYF. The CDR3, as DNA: TGTGCCACCAGCAGCCTATTTTCCGGGGGAGAGCAGTACTTC.

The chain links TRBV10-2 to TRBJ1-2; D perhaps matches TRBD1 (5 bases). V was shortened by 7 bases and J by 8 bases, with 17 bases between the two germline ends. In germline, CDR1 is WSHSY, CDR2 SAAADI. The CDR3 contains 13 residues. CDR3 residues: CASNGGGESGYTF. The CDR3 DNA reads TGCGCCAGCAATGGTGGGGGAGAGAGCGGCTACACCTTC.

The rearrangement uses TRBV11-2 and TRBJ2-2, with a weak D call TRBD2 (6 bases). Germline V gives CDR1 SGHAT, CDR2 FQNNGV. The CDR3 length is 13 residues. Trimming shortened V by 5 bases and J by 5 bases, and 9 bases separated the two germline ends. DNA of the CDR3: TGTGCCAGCAGCCCCGCGGGAACCGGGGAGCTGTTTTTT. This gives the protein CASSPAGTGELFF.

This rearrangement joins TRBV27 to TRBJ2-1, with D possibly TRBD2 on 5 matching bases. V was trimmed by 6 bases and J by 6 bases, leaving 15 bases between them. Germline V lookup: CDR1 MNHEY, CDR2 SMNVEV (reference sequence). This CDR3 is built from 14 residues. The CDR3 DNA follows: TGTGCCAGCAGACCCCCAGGCGGGCTCAATGAGCAGTTCTTC. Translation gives CASRPPGGLNEQFF.

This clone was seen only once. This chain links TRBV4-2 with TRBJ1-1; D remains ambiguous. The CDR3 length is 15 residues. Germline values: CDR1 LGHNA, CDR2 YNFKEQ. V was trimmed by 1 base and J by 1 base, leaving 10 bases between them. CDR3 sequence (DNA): TGTGCCAGCAGCCAAGGCGAGGGTACGAACACTGAAGCTTTCTTT. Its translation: CASSQGEGTNTEAFF.

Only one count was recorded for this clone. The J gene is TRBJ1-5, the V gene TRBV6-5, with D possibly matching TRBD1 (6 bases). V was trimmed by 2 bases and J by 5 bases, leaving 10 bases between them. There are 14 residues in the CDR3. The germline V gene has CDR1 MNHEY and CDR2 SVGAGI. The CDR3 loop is CASSYGGVHQPQHF. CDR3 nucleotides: TGTGCCAGCAGTTACGGGGGCGTCCATCAGCCCCAGCATTTT.

CDR3 nucleotides: TGTGCCAGCAGCTTGGCGGGATACAGGGTCGGAGGCTACACCTTC. It yields the protein CASSLAGYRVGGYTF. The chain combines TRBV5-4 with TRBJ1-2; a weak D match, TRBD1 (6 bases). This CDR3 region has 15 residues. Trimming pared 0 bases from V and 8 bases from J, leaving 17 bases between. Per germline, CDR1 SGHNT and CDR2 YYREEE (reference sequence).

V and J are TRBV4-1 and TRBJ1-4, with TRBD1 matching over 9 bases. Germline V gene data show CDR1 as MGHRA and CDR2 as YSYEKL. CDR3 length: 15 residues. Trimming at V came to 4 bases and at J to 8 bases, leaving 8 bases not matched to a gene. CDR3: CASSPGQGQREKLFF. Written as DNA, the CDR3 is TGCGCCAGCAGCCCGGGACAGGGTCAAAGGGAAAAACTGTTTTTT.

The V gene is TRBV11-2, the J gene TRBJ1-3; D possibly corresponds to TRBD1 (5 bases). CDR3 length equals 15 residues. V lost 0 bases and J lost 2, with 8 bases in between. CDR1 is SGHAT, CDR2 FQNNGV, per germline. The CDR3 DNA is TGTGCCAGCAGCTTAGAGGGGGGTACTGGAAACACCATATATTTT. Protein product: CASSLEGGTGNTIYF.

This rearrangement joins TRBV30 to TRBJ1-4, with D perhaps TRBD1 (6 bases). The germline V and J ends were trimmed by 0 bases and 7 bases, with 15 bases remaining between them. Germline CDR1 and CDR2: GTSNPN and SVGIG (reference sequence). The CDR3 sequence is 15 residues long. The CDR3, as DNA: TGTGCCTGGAGTGTACCGCAGGGGCTCGGTGAAAAACTGTTTTTT. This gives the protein CAWSVPQGLGEKLFF.

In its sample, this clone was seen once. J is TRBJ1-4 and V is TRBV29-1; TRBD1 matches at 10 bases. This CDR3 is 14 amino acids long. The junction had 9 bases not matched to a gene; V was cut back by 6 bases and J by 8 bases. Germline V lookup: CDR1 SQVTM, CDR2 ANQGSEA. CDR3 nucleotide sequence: TGCAGCGTGGCAAGACAGGGGGCGAAGGAAAAACTGTTTTTT. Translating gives CSVARQGAKEKLFF.

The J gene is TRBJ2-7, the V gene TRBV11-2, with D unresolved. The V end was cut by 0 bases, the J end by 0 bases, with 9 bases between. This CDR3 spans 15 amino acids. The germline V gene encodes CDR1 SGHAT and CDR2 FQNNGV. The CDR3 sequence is CASSLDLGFSYEQYF. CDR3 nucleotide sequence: TGTGCCAGCAGCTTAGATCTCGGCTTCTCCTACGAGCAGTACTTC.

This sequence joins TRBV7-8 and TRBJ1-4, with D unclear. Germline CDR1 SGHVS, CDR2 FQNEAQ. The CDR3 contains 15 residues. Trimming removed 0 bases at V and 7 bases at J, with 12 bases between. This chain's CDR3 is CASSLASGRGEKLFF. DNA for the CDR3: TGTGCCAGCAGCTTAGCGTCGGGTAGAGGTGAAAAACTGTTTTTT.

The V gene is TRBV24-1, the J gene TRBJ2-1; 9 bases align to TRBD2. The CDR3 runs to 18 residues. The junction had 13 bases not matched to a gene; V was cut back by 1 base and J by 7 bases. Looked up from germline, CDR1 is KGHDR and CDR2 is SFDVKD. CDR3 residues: CATSDFRASGANTNEQFF. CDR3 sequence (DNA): TGTGCCACCAGTGATTTTAGGGCTAGCGGGGCTAACACGAATGAGCAGTTCTTC.

CDR3 sequence (DNA): TGTGCCAGCAGTTCACCGAGGGACAGGGGTCAGCCCCAGCATTTT. It yields the protein CASSSPRDRGQPQHF. The chain couples TRBV28 to TRBJ1-5; 10 bases map to TRBD1. V shed 4 bases and J 6 bases; nucleotides not matched to a gene: 6. There are 15 residues in the CDR3. CDR1 and CDR2 from the germline V gene are MDHEN and SYDVKM.

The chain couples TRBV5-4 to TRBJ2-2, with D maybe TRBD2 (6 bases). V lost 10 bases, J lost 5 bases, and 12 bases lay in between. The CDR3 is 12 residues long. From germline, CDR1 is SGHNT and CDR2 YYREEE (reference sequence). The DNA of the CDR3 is TGTGCCGTCCGGGGGAGTACCGGGGAGCTGTTTTTT. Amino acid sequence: CAVRGSTGELFF.

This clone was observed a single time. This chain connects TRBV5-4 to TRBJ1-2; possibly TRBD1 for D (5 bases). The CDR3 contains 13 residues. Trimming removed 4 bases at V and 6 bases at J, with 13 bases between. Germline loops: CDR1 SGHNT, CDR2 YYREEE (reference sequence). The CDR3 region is CASSPQGYNGYTF. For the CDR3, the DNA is TGTGCCAGCAGCCCCCAGGGTTATAATGGCTACACCTTC.

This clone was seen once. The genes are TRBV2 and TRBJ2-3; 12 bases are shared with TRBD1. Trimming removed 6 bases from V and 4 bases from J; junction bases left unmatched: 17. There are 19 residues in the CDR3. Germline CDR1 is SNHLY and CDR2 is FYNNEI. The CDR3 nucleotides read TGTGCCAGCAGAGGGACAGGGGGCGGTTTTGGGGCGGTCCCAGATACGCAGTATTTT. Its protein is CASRGTGGGFGAVPDTQYF.

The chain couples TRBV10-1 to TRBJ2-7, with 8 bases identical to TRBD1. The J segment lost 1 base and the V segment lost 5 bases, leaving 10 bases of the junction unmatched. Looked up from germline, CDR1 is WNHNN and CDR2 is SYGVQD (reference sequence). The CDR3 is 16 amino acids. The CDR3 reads CASSPAGGPFSYEQYF. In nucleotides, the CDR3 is TGCGCCAGCAGTCCTGCAGGGGGCCCTTTTTCCTACGAGCAGTACTTC.

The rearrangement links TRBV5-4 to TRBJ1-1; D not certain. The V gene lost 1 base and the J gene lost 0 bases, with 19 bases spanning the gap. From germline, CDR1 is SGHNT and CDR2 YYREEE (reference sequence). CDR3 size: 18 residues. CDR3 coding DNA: TGTGCCAGCAGCTTGCACCCGACCCAACTTCCTATGAACACTGAAGCTTTCTTT. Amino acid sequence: CASSLHPTQLPMNTEAFF.

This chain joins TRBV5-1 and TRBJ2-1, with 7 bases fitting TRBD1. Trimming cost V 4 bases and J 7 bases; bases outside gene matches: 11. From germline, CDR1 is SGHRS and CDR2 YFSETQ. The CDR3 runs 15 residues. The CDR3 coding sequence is TGCGCCAGCAGCAGAACAGGGGACCTCGGGAATGAGCAGTTCTTC. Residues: CASSRTGDLGNEQFF. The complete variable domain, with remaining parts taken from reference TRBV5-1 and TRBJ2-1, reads KAGVTQTPRYLIKTRGQQVTLSCSPISGHRSVSWYQQTPGQGLQFLFEYFSETQRNKGNFPGRFSGRQFSNSRSEMNVSTLELGDSALYLCASSRTGDLGNEQFFGPGTRLTVL.